What follows are 24 T cell receptor beta chains derived from one specimen sequenced in a study of a mutant IDH1 vaccine in newly diagnosed glioma. Which antigens these TCRs recognize remains unknown. Time point given: week 47, end of study. Vaccination used 300 ug of mutant IDH1 20-mer peptide per dose, with topical imiquimod. Here immunoSEQ multiplex PCR was the method, and the copy in TCRdb shows in-frame clones only, minus some. The sample has about 56,000 clones; over 70% are singletons. Sample: PBMCs, taken from a glioma patient whose treatment included an IDH1 peptide vaccine. The receptors were sampled from a man in his fifties with glioma.

The chain employs TRBV27 and TRBJ2-2; 11 nucleotides align to TRBD2. This CDR3 is built from 15 residues. Germline V gene sequence: CDR1 MNHEY, CDR2 SMNVEV (reference sequence). Trimming cost V 8 bases and J 1 base; bases outside gene matches: 3. The chain's CDR3 is CASYTSGGNTGELFF. The CDR3 DNA reads TGTGCCAGCTATACTAGCGGGGGGAACACCGGGGAGCTGTTTTTT.

On this clone itself: Relative to the germline gene, one junction end is altered; a read error may explain this. V gene TRBV7-7 combines with J gene TRBJ2-2; perhaps TRBD1 as D (6 bases). The CDR3 runs to 16 residues. The germline CDR1 and CDR2 sequences are SSHAT and FNYEAQ (reference sequence). In DNA form, the CDR3 reads TGTGCTAGCAGCTTAGTCCCAGGGGCGAGCACCGGGGAGCTGTTTTTT. Protein product: CASSLVPGASTGELFF.

The chain couples TRBV28 to TRBJ1-2, with TRBD1 matching over 7 bases. Unmatched junction bases numbered 0, after V lost 4 bases and J lost 4 bases. The CDR3 runs 12 residues. Germline values: CDR1 MDHEN, CDR2 SYDVKM. The CDR3 region is CASSWDSYGYTF. CDR3 nucleotide sequence: TGTGCCAGCAGTTGGGACAGCTATGGCTACACCTTC.

V and J are TRBV7-9 and TRBJ2-1; D not certain. The germline gives CDR1 SEHNR, CDR2 FQNEAQ (reference sequence). The length of the CDR3 is 15 residues. The V end was cut by 1 base, the J end by 9 bases, with 16 bases between. CDR3 residues: CASSLVPGTHIEQFF. The CDR3 coding sequence is TGTGCCAGCAGCTTAGTGCCAGGAACTCACATTGAGCAGTTCTTC.

The rearrangement uses TRBV9 and TRBJ2-7, with 12 positions matching TRBD1. Germline loops: CDR1 SGDLS, CDR2 YYNGEE. J lost 6 bases, V lost 5 bases, and 9 bases had no gene match. This CDR3 has 15 amino acids. CDR3 protein: CASSGAGTGGSEQYF. Written as DNA, the CDR3 is TGTGCCAGCAGTGGGGCCGGGACAGGGGGCAGCGAGCAGTACTTC.

Turning to this clone: Other DNA sequences within the sample encode an identical CDR3. V and J are TRBV30 and TRBJ2-3; 10 bases align to TRBD2. J was trimmed by 4 bases and V by 3 bases; bases with no gene match: 7. Per the germline V gene, CDR1 is GTSNPN and CDR2 is SVGIG (reference sequence). The CDR3 runs 15 residues. For the CDR3, the DNA is TGTGCCTGGAGGGGGCTAGCGGGGGCGTCAGATACGCAGTATTTT. This sequence encodes CAWRGLAGASDTQYF.

V usage is TRBV5-1 and J usage is TRBJ2-1, with TRBD2 as a possible D gene (5 bases). Germline CDR1 and CDR2: SGHRS and YFSETQ. V was pared by 2 bases and J by 9 bases, with 12 bases between. This CDR3 region has 13 residues. The CDR3 sequence: CASSFEGVGEQFF. Here the CDR3 DNA reads TGCGCCAGCAGCTTCGAGGGCGTCGGTGAGCAGTTCTTC.

This chain uses TRBV5-1 with TRBJ2-7; 10 positions match TRBD1. J was trimmed by 4 bases and V by 2 bases; bases with no gene match: 9. Germline V gene lookup returns CDR1 SGHRS and CDR2 YFSETQ. The CDR3 is made up of 16 amino acids. The chain's CDR3 is CASSFEAGTGAYEQYF. The CDR3 DNA is TGCGCCAGCAGCTTTGAGGCCGGGACAGGGGCGTACGAGCAGTACTTC.

This chain's CDR3 is CASSTGGQGGDQETQYF. The CDR3 DNA is TGTGCCAGCAGCACCGGCGGACAGGGAGGGGATCAAGAGACCCAGTACTTC. The chain employs TRBV7-9 and TRBJ2-5; tentative D call: TRBD1 (8 bases). V gave up 5 bases and J gave up 2 bases, with 21 bases separating them. Germline V CDR1 and CDR2: SEHNR, FQNEAQ (reference sequence). The CDR3 covers 17 residues.

This rearrangement joins TRBV7-2 to TRBJ2-2; D remains ambiguous. V lost 0 bases and J lost 7, with 6 bases in between. Germline lookup yields CDR1 SGHTA and CDR2 FQGNSA. The CDR3 covers 13 residues. The CDR3 spells CASSLAAIGELFF. The CDR3 nucleotides read TGTGCCAGCAGCTTAGCGGCTATCGGGGAGCTGTTTTTT.

This sequence joins TRBV9 and TRBJ2-7; D ambiguous. Germline CDR1 and CDR2: SGDLS and YYNGEE. The CDR3 contains 15 residues. V lost 0 bases and J 4 bases, leaving 14 bases between the germline ends. The CDR3 protein is CASSVESGPPYEQYF. The CDR3 DNA sequence: TGTGCCAGCAGCGTAGAATCCGGCCCTCCGTACGAGCAGTACTTC.

In its sample, this clone was seen once. J is TRBJ1-3 and V is TRBV15, with a possible D match to TRBD1 (5 bases). V was trimmed by 0 bases and J by 7 bases, leaving 10 bases between them. The germline CDR1 and CDR2 sequences are LNHNV and YYDKDF (reference sequence). The CDR3 has 14 residues. CDR3 amino acids: CATSRERGRNTIYF. The CDR3 nucleotides are TGTGCCACCAGCAGAGAGAGGGGACGGAACACCATATATTTT.

The V and J genes are TRBV25-1 and TRBJ1-1, with a weak D call TRBD1 (6 bases). V gave up 1 base and J gave up 5 bases, with 17 bases separating them. This CDR3 has 16 residues. Looked up from germline, CDR1 is MGHDK and CDR2 is SYGVNS. CDR3 loop: CASSEWGQGPGTEAFF. The DNA for the CDR3 is TGTGCCAGCAGTGAATGGGGGCAGGGGCCGGGAACTGAAGCTTTCTTT.

In its sample, this clone was seen once. This chain links TRBV19 with TRBJ2-7, with TRBD1 identical over 8 bases. Germline V gives CDR1 LNHDA, CDR2 SQIVND (reference sequence). The junction had 8 bases not matched to a gene; V was cut back by 6 bases and J by 7 bases. This CDR3 is 13 amino acids long. The CDR3 DNA sequence: TGTGCCAGTAGCCCGGGACAGGTGGATGAGCAGTACTTC. Protein product: CASSPGQVDEQYF.

V usage is TRBV7-9 and J usage is TRBJ1-2; a weak D match, TRBD1 (6 bases). The germline V and J ends were trimmed by 7 bases and 4 bases, with 16 bases remaining between them. CDR1 and CDR2 (germline): SEHNR, FQNEAQ (reference sequence). The length of the CDR3 is 14 residues. In nucleotides, the CDR3 is TGTGCCAGCACCCAGACAGGATATAGCTATGGCTACACCTTC. Translating gives CASTQTGYSYGYTF.

The sample holds a few counts of this clone. The chain carries TRBV4-3 and TRBJ2-2, with TRBD2 as a possible D gene (6 bases). Germline V lookup: CDR1 LGHNA, CDR2 YSLEER. V lost 8 bases and J lost 2, with 12 bases in between. This CDR3 contains 14 residues. The CDR3 protein is CASARGTNTGELFF. The CDR3 nucleotides read TGCGCCAGCGCTCGGGGGACTAACACCGGGGAGCTGTTTTTT.

V and J are TRBV30 and TRBJ2-7, with D unresolved. In germline, CDR1 is GTSNPN, CDR2 SVGIG (reference sequence). The V end lost 2 bases, the J end lost 3 bases, and 2 bases lay between the germline ends. The CDR3 runs to 10 residues. CDR3 nucleotide sequence: TGTGCCTGGAGTAACTACGAGCAGTACTTC. Amino acids: CAWSNYEQYF.

The rearrangement links TRBV6-5 to TRBJ1-4; a possible D gene is TRBD1 (6 bases). V was shortened by 6 bases and J by 0 bases, with 8 bases between the two germline ends. The CDR3 is 14 amino acids. Germline CDR1 and CDR2: MNHEY and SVGAGI. The CDR3: CASRDSATNEKLFF. Here the CDR3 DNA reads TGTGCCAGCAGGGACAGTGCAACTAATGAAAAACTGTTTTTT.

This clone was seen only a few times. The CDR3 spells CASSFGGNEAFF. The CDR3 nucleotides read TGTGCCAGCAGTTTTGGAGGGAATGAAGCTTTCTTT. The rearrangement uses TRBV27 and TRBJ1-1; no clear D. Between the trimmed V and J ends, which lost 3 bases and 7 bases, there was a span of 9 bases. There are 12 residues in the CDR3. In germline, CDR1 is MNHEY, CDR2 SMNVEV (reference sequence).

The chain is built from TRBV5-4 and TRBJ1-1; D is perhaps TRBD1 (6 bases). Trimming stripped 2 bases from V and 2 bases from J, with 16 bases between. CDR1 is SGHNT and CDR2 is YYREEE in the germline V gene (reference sequence). The CDR3 totals 16 residues. CDR3 sequence: CASSFRGGGSNTEAFF. The CDR3 bases are TGTGCCAGCAGCTTCCGAGGGGGGGGTAGCAACACTGAAGCTTTCTTT.

This chain links TRBV6-5 with TRBJ1-1; 8 bases line up with TRBD1. The CDR3 runs to 13 residues. Germline trimming cut 4 bases from V and 4 bases from J; bases unmatched to any gene: 2. The germline V gene has CDR1 MNHEY and CDR2 SVGAGI. CDR3 residues: CASSSTGGTEAFF. Written as DNA, the CDR3 is TGTGCCAGCAGTTCTACAGGGGGCACTGAAGCTTTCTTT.

The chain has TRBV28 and TRBJ1-2; D not resolved. CDR3 length: 12 residues. V was pared by 7 bases and J by 4 bases, with 10 bases between. From germline, CDR1 is MDHEN and CDR2 SYDVKM. This chain's CDR3 is CASTARFYGYTF. CDR3 nucleotides: TGTGCCAGCACAGCGCGATTCTATGGCTACACCTTC.

The genes are TRBV30 and TRBJ1-1; tentative D call: TRBD1 (5 bases). CDR1 and CDR2 from the germline V gene are GTSNPN and SVGIG (reference sequence). The V end lost 2 bases, the J end lost 1 base, and 11 bases lay between the germline ends. This CDR3 has 14 amino acids. The CDR3 nucleotides are TGTGCCTGGAGTTGGGGGGAGGGGAACACTGAAGCTTTCTTT. Its protein is CAWSWGEGNTEAFF. Looking up the rest from reference TRBV30 and TRBJ1-1 gives the full variable domain: SQTIHQWPATLVQPVGSPLSLECTVEGTSNPNLYWYRQAAGRGLQLLFYSVGIGQISSEVPQNLSASRPQDRQFILSSKKLLLSDSGFYLCAWSWGEGNTEAFFGQGTRLTVV.

As for this clone: Other DNA sequences in the sample encode the same CDR3. J is TRBJ2-7 and V is TRBV4-1; no clear D gene. V dropped 3 bases and J dropped 3 bases, with 6 bases sitting between them. This CDR3 region has 12 residues. In germline, CDR1 is MGHRA, CDR2 YSYEKL. This CDR3 reads CASSHPNYEQYF. The DNA for the CDR3 is TGCGCCAGCAGCCATCCGAACTACGAGCAGTACTTC.